This T cell receptor beta chain originates from a study of identical twins. Study findings and constraints: Twin pairs' shared out-of-frame alpha sequences were enriched in low generation probability.

Template switching created a universal primer site, and the cDNA included unique molecular identifiers. TCRdb recomputed calls from the 5' RACE reads with MiXCR, one row per CDR3 protein. Among fewer than 350,000 distinct CDR3 sequences listed, about 8.1% were seen once. This CDR3 comprises 13 residues. With V trimmed by 4 bases and J by 6 bases, 2 bases remained unmatched. Germline V lookup: CDR1 LGHDT, CDR2 YNNKEL (reference sequence). As for this clonotype: Its target is unknown.

The same sample was also used in a study of yellow fever vaccine responses in identical twins.

The sequence came from a woman aged 18-30 years in good health. The rearrangement joins TRBV3-1 to TRBJ1-2; 10 bases are a match to TRBD1. Sequencing was performed on memory (CD45RO+) T cells sorted from blood. CDR3 protein: CASSLGQGDGYTF. The CDR3 bases are TGTGCCAGCAGCCTCGGACAGGGGGATGGCTACACCTTC. The entire variable domain, with the rest obtained from reference TRBV3-1 and TRBJ1-2, is as follows: DTAVSQTPKYLVTQMGNDKSIKCEQNLGHDTMYWYKQDSKKFLKIMFSYNNKELIINETVPNRFSPKSPDKAHLNLHINSLELGDSAVYFCASSLGQGDGYTFGSGTRLTVV.